Here is one T cell receptor beta chain with its context. V lost 4 bases and J lost 8; bases outside the gene matches: 19. Germline V gives CDR1 LGHNA, CDR2 YNFKEQ. CDR3 length: 17 residues. These data come from a study of blood T cell repertoires in COVID-19. About the study: Acute and convalescent COVID-19 samples came from the United States, Italy and Spain.

Repertoires were generated with immunoSEQ multiplex PCR, while TCRdb's copy carries only in-frame clones and drops some. The top ten hold approximately 12% of the sample, which has 130,000 or so clones, 84% seen once. The receptor was isolated from a woman aged 55-69 years with acute or convalescent COVID-19. This sequence joins TRBV4-2 and TRBJ1-2; TRBD1 matches at 7 bases. The sample comprised peripheral blood. The CDR3 protein is CASSLSTGSSNEGGYTF. The DNA of the CDR3 is TGTGCCAGCAGCCTATCGACAGGGTCCTCTAACGAAGGAGGCTACACCTTC.